Shown below are 10 T cell receptor beta chains from a single sample sequenced in a study of early T cells in non-severe SARS-CoV-2 infection. TCRdb re-derived calls from the 5' RACE reads in MiXCR, one entry per CDR3 protein. The table lists 25,000 to 35,000 distinct CDR3 sequences, roughly 5.9% of them singletons, with 5% to 5.5% in the top ten. Sequencing input: whole blood. The receptors come from an adult who was a healthcare worker with PCR-confirmed SARS-CoV-2 infection or an uninfected control (not recorded which).

This clonotype occurred a few times. CDR3 DNA sequence: TGTGCCAGCAGTGACCAGCGACGACAGGGAATTGCTGAAGCTTTCTTT. Translated, it gives CASSDQRRQGIAEAFF. This chain connects TRBV6-4 to TRBJ1-1, with TRBD1 identical over 7 bases. The CDR3 extends over 16 amino acids. Germline assignment: CDR1 MRHNA and CDR2 SNTAGT. J lost 6 bases, V lost 2 bases, and 12 bases had no gene match.

CDR3 DNA: TGTGCCAGCTCGTCGCTGAAAGACTCCTACAATGAGCAGTTCTTC. Amino acid sequence: CASSSLKDSYNEQFF. V and J are TRBV18 and TRBJ2-1; unclear D gene. Germline V gene lookup returns CDR1 KGHSH and CDR2 LQKENI. The germline V and J ends were trimmed by 6 bases and 0 bases, with 12 bases remaining between them. CDR3 length equals 15 residues.

Many counts were recorded for this clonotype. The rearrangement links TRBV7-9 to TRBJ2-7; 12 bases map to TRBD2. The CDR3 is 17 residues long. In germline, CDR1 is SEHNR, CDR2 FQNEAQ (reference sequence). V dropped 3 bases and J dropped 0; count of bases not matched to a gene: 6. The CDR3 DNA sequence: TGTGCCAGCAGCTTTATGCTAGCGGGAGGGAGCTCCTACGAGCAGTACTTC. Amino acid sequence: CASSFMLAGGSSYEQYF.

There are a few counts of this clonotype. The V call is TRBV27, the J call TRBJ2-5; D is unresolved. Trimming took 4 bases from V and 3 from J, leaving 9 bases between them. The CDR3 is made up of 13 amino acids. The V gene's germline CDR1 is MNHEY and CDR2 SMNVEV (reference sequence). CDR3 region: CASSSPWEETQYF. DNA for the CDR3: TGTGCCAGCAGTTCCCCTTGGGAAGAGACCCAGTACTTC.

The rearrangement links TRBV7-2 to TRBJ2-1; D gene uncertain. From germline, CDR1 is SGHTA and CDR2 FQGNSA. The CDR3 is made up of 16 amino acids. V shed 2 bases and J shed 0 bases, with 11 bases lying between them. The chain's CDR3 is CASSLQTGRSYNEQFF. For the CDR3, the DNA is TGTGCCAGCAGCTTACAGACTGGTCGCTCCTACAATGAGCAGTTCTTC.

This clonotype has ten or more counts. The genes are TRBV3-1 and TRBJ2-1, with TRBD2 identical over 11 bases. The germline V gene encodes CDR1 LGHDT and CDR2 YNNKEL (reference sequence). V dropped 0 bases and J dropped 10; count of bases not matched to a gene: 8. The CDR3 extends over 16 amino acids. The CDR3 reads CASSQDSLAGGAEQFF. CDR3 nucleotide sequence: TGTGCCAGCAGCCAAGATAGCCTAGCGGGAGGAGCCGAGCAGTTCTTC.

This clonotype was counted many times. J is TRBJ1-2 and V is TRBV28; D is unresolved. V dropped 3 bases and J dropped 1 base, with 0 bases sitting between them. Germline CDR1 reads MDHEN; CDR2 reads SYDVKM. CDR3 size: 11 residues. CDR3 sequence (DNA): TGTGCCAGCAGTTTTAACTATGGCTACACCTTC. Translation gives CASSFNYGYTF.

V usage is TRBV12-5 and J usage is TRBJ1-2, with 7 positions matching TRBD1. The V and J ends lost 3 bases and 5 bases, in that order; junction bases with no gene match: 15. The CDR3 is 17 residues long. Germline V lookup: CDR1 LGHNT, CDR2 FRNRAP. The DNA for the CDR3 is TGTGCTAGTGGTTTCCTCTCCGACAGGGCGAATGATTATGGCTACACCTTC. It translates to CASGFLSDRANDYGYTF.

This clonotype is categorized as medium-sized (0.01 to 0.1%). This chain uses TRBV24-1 with TRBJ2-1, with 14 bases lining up with TRBD2. There are 16 residues in the CDR3. Germline lookup yields CDR1 KGHDR and CDR2 SFDVKD. After removal of 2 bases from V and 8 bases from J, the junction contained 4 bases not matched to a gene. The CDR3 coding sequence is TGTGCCACCAGTGATTGGGGGACTAGCGGGAGCGATGAGCAGTTCTTC. Protein sequence: CATSDWGTSGSDEQFF.

In this sample, this clonotype turned up many times. The rearrangement joins TRBV5-1 to TRBJ1-6; D gene uncertain. The CDR3 extends over 15 amino acids. The V gene lost 0 bases and the J gene lost 10 bases, with 14 bases spanning the gap. Germline V lookup: CDR1 SGHRS, CDR2 YFSETQ. CDR3 in DNA: TGCGCCAGCAGCTTGGGTCCAGGAATGCGCTCACCCCTCCACTTT. It yields the protein CASSLGPGMRSPLHF.